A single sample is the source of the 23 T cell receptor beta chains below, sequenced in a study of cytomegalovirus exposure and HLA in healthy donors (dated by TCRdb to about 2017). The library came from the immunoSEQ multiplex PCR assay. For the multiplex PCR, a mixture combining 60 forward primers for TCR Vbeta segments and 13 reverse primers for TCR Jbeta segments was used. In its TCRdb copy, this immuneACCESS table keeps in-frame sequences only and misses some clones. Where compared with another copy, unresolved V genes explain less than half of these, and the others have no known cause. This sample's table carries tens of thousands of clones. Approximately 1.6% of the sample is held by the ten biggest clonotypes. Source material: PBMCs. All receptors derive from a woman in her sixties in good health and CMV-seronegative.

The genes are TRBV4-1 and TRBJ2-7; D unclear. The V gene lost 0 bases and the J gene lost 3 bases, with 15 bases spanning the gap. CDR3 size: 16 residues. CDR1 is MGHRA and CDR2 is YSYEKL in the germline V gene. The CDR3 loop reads CASSQDIYRRNYEQYF. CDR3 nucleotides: TGCGCCAGCAGCCAAGATATCTACAGACGGAACTACGAGCAGTACTTC.

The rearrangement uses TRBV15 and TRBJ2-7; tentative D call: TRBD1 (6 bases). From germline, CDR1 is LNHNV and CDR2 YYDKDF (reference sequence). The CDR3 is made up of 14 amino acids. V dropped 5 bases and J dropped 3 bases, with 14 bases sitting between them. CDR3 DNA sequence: TGTGCCACCAGCCGACCCGGACAGATCTACGAGCAGTACTTC. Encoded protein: CATSRPGQIYEQYF.

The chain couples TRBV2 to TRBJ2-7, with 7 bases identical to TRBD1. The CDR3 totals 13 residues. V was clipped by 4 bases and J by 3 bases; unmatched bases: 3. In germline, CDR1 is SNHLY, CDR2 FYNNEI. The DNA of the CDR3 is TGTGCCAGCAGTGGGGACAGAATCTACGAGCAGTACTTC. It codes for CASSGDRIYEQYF.

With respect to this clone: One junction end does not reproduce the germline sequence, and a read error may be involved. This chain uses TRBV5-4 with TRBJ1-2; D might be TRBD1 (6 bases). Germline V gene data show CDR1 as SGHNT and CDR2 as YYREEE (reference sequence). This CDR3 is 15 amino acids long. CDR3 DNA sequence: TGTGCCAGCAGCCCAAGGGGGACGCGGGTCTATGGCTACGCCTTC. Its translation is CASSPRGTRVYGYAF.

The CDR3 sequence is CASSFNIGETQYF. In DNA form, the CDR3 reads TGTGCCAGCAGTTTCAATATCGGAGAGACCCAGTACTTC. The chain has TRBV7-6 and TRBJ2-5; D not certain. CDR1 is SGHVS, CDR2 FNYEAQ, per germline. The CDR3 sequence is 13 residues long. The V gene lost 6 bases and the J gene lost 4 bases, with 12 bases spanning the gap. Drawing the rest from reference TRBV7-6 and TRBJ2-5, the complete variable domain is GAGVSQSPRYKVTKRGQDVALRCDPISGHVSLYWYRQALGQGPEFLTYFNYEAQQDKSGLPNDRFSAERPEGSISTLTIQRTEQRDSAMYRCASSFNIGETQYFGPGTRLLVL.

The CDR3 nucleotides are TGCGCCAGCAGCCAAGTTGACAGGGTCATAGAGACCCAGTACTTC. Encoded protein: CASSQVDRVIETQYF. V gene TRBV4-1 combines with J gene TRBJ2-5, with TRBD1 identical over 7 bases. V was clipped by 1 base and J by 4 bases; unmatched bases: 6. The V gene's germline CDR1 is MGHRA and CDR2 YSYEKL. CDR3 length equals 15 residues.

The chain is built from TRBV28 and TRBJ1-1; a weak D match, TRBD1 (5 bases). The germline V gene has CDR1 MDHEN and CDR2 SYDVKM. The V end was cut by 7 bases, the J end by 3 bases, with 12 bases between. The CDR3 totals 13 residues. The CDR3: CASILGHYTEAFF. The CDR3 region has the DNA TGTGCCAGCATCTTAGGACATTACACTGAAGCTTTCTTT.

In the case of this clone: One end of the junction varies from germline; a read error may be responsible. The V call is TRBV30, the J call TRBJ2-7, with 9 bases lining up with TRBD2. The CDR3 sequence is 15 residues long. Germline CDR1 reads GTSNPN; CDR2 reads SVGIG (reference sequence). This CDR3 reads CARRTTAGGSYEQYF. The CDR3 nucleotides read TGTGCCCGGAGGACGACGGCGGGAGGGTCGTACGAGCAGTACTTC.

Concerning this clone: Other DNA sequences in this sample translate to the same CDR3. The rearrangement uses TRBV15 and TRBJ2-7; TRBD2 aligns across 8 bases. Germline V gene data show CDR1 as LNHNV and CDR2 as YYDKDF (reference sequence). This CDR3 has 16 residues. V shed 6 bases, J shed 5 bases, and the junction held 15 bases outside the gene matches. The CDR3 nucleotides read TGTGCCACCAGAACGGGGTCAGCGGGAGTCGTCGACGAGCAGTACTTC. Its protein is CATRTGSAGVVDEQYF.

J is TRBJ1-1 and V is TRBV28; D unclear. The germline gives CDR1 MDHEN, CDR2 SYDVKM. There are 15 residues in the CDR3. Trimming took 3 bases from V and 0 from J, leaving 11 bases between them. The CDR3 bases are TGTGCCAGCAGTTTCCCCCCGGTCATGAACACTGAAGCTTTCTTT. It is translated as CASSFPPVMNTEAFF. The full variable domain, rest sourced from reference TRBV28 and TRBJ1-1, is DVKVTQSSRYLVKRTGEKVFLECVQDMDHENMFWYRQDPGLGLRLIYFSYDVKMKEKGDIPEGYSVSREKKERFSLILESASTNQTSMYLCASSFPPVMNTEAFFGQGTRLTVV.

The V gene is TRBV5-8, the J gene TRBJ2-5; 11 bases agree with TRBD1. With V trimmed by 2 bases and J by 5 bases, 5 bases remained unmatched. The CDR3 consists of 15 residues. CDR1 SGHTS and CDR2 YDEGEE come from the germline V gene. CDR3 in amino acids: CASSLAGQGAETQYF. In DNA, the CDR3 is TGTGCCAGCAGCTTAGCCGGACAGGGGGCTGAGACCCAGTACTTC.

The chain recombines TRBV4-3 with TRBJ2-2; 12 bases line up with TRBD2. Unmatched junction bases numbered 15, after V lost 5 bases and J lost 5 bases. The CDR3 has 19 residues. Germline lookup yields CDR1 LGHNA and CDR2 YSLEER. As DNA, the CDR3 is TGCGCCAGCAGCTCATATGGACTAGCGGGATCTCCGGGGACCGGGGAGCTGTTTTTT. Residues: CASSSYGLAGSPGTGELFF.

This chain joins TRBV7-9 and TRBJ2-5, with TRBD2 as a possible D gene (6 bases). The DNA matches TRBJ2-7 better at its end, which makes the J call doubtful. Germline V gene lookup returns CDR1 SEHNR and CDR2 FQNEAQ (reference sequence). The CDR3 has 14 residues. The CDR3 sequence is CASSPGAGPHEQYF. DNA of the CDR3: TGTGCCAGCAGCCCCGGGGCGGGACCACACGAGCAGTACTTC.

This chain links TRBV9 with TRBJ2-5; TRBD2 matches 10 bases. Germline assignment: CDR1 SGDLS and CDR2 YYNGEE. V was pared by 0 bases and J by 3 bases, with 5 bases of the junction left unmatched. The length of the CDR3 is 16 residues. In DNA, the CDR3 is TGTGCCAGCAGCGTAGAAAGCCTAGCGGGAGAAGAGACCCAGTACTTC. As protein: CASSVESLAGEETQYF.

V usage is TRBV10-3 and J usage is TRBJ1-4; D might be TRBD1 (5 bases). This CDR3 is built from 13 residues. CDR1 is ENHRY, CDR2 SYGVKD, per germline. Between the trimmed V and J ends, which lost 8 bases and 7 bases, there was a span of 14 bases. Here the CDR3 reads CAIGGEFFEKLFF. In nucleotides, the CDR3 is TGTGCCATCGGGGGGGAGTTCTTTGAAAAACTGTTTTTT.

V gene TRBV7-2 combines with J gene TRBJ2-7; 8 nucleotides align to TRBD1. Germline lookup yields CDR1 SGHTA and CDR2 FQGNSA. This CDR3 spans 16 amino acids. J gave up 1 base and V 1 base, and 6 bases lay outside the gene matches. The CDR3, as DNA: TGTGCCAGCAGCTTAGTCCCGACAGGGGCTTCCTACGAGCAGTACTTC. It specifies CASSLVPTGASYEQYF. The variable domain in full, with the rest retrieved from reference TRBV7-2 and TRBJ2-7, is GAGVSQSPSNKVTEKGKDVELRCDPISGHTALYWYRQSLGQGLEFLIYFQGNSAPDKSGLPSDRFSAERTGGSVSTLTIQRTQQEDSAVYLCASSLVPTGASYEQYFGPGTRLTVT.

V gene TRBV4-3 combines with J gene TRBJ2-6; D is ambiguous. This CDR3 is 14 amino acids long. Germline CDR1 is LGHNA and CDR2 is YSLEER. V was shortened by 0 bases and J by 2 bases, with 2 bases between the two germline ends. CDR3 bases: TGCGCCAGCAGCCAAGATACTGGGGCCAACGTCCTGACTTTC. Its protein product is CASSQDTGANVLTF.

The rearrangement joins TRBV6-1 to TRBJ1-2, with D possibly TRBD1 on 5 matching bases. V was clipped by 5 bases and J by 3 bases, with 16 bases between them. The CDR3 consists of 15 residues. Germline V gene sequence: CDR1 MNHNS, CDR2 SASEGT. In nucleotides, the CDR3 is TGTGCCAGCAGTCGGGGGTCGGGGAGGGACTATGGCTACACCTTC. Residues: CASSRGSGRDYGYTF.

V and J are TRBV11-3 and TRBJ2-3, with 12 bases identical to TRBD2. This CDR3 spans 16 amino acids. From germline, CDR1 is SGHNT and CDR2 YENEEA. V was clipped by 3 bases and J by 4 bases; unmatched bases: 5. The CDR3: CASSLSLAGGADTQYF. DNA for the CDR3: TGTGCCAGCAGCTTGTCACTAGCGGGAGGAGCAGATACGCAGTATTTT.

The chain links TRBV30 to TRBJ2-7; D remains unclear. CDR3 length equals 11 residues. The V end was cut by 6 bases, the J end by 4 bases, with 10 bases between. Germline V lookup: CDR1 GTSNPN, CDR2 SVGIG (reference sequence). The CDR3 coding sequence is TGTGCCTGTCTTACAGCTTACGAGCAGTACTTC. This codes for CACLTAYEQYF. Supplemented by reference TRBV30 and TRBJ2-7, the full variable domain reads SQTIHQWPATLVQPVGSPLSLECTVEGTSNPNLYWYRQAAGRGLQLLFYSVGIGQISSEVPQNLSASRPQDRQFILSSKKLLLSDSGFYLCACLTAYEQYFGPGTRLTVT.

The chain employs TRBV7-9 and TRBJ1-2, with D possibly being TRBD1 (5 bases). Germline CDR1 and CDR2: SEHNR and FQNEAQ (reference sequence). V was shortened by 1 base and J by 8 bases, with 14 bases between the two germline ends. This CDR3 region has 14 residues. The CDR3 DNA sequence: TGTGCCAGCAGCTTAGATAATACAGGCGCGGGCTACACCTTC. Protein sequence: CASSLDNTGAGYTF.

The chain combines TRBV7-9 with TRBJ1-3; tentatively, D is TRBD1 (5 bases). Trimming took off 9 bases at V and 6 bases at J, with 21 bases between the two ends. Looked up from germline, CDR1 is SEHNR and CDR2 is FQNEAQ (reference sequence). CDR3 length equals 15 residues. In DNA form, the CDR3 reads TGTGCCAGAGGCCCCCCAGGGCCGCTTCCAAACACCATATATTTT. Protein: CARGPPGPLPNTIYF.

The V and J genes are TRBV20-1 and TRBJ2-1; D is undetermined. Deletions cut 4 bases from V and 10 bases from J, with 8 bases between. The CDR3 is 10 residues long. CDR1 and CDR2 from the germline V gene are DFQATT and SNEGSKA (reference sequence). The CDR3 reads CSAKEYEQFF. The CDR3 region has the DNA TGCAGTGCTAAGGAGTACGAGCAGTTCTTC.